This T cell receptor beta chain came from a study of beta chain features in type 1 diabetes. Study details: Sorted cells, 90 million to 120 million in number, were examined across all samples. Points from the study as a whole: Still unanswered here is whether HLA type influences TCRB rearrangement. Naive, central memory and Treg TCRB repertoires seemed to resemble each other more closely in patients than they did in healthy donors. In all four CD4+ subsets, TCRB CDR3 length was significantly, moderately reduced in type 1 diabetes.

This clone was recorded a few times. Its target is unknown. V was shortened by 0 bases and J by 4 bases, with 13 bases between the two germline ends. CDR3 length equals 15 residues. Germline-derived CDR1 and CDR2 are SGHDT and YYEEEE. Reverse transcribing all isolated RNA meant expressed TCRB transcripts were sequenced. Sequencing was performed with immunoSEQ multiplex PCR; in TCRdb, only in-frame clones are kept and a portion is missing. The sample has 860,000 or so clones, 15% to 20% seen once. The sequence came from a woman under 30 in good health. The sample consisted of naive CD4+ T cells from blood. The J gene is TRBJ1-2, the V gene TRBV5-6, with a weak D call TRBD1 (5 bases). DNA of the CDR3: TGTGCCAGCAGCTTGGCAGGGTTCCTATTCTATGGCTACACCTTC. As protein: CASSLAGFLFYGYTF.